Below, 4 T cell receptor beta chains from the same sample are listed, as sequenced in a study of cytomegalovirus exposure and HLA in healthy donors (dated by TCRdb to the late 2010s). The method was the immunoSEQ multiplex PCR assay. For the multiplex PCR, a mixture combining 60 forward primers for TCR Vbeta segments and 13 reverse primers for TCR Jbeta segments was used. TCRdb carries this immuneACCESS record with in-frame sequences only. Its versions omit some clonotypes, under half of them owing to an unresolved V gene in the studies checked, with the rest unexplained. Counted in this sample were 200,000 to 250,000 clones; about three quarters of them appeared once. About 0.47% of the sample is in the top ten clones. The specimen sequenced was PBMCs. These receptors were obtained from a boy younger than 18 in good health and CMV-seronegative.

The chain couples TRBV5-1 to TRBJ1-6, with D maybe TRBD1 (5 bases). Trimming took 4 bases from V and 5 from J, leaving 13 bases between them. The length of the CDR3 is 15 residues. CDR1 and CDR2 (germline): SGHRS, YFSETQ. The CDR3 DNA follows: TGCGCCAGCAGCCCTGAAGTCAGGGATAATTCACCCCTCCACTTT. It codes for CASSPEVRDNSPLHF. Variable domain in full (rest from reference TRBV5-1 and TRBJ1-6): KAGVTQTPRYLIKTRGQQVTLSCSPISGHRSVSWYQQTPGQGLQFLFEYFSETQRNKGNFPGRFSGRQFSNSRSEMNVSTLELGDSALYLCASSPEVRDNSPLHFGNGTRLTVT.

The chain recombines TRBV27 with TRBJ1-2, with D tentatively TRBD1 (6 bases). CDR3 length: 15 residues. Germline CDR1 is MNHEY and CDR2 is SMNVEV (reference sequence). The V end lost 4 bases, the J end lost 4 bases, and 16 bases lay between the germline ends. The CDR3 DNA reads TGTGCCAGCAGTTCAACAGGGATATCGTCCTATGGCTACACCTTC. This sequence encodes CASSSTGISSYGYTF.

The chain joins TRBV6-6 to TRBJ2-2; D perhaps matches TRBD1 (6 bases). The V end lost 5 bases, the J end lost 4 bases, and 14 bases lay between the germline ends. The CDR3 extends over 15 amino acids. The germline CDR1 and CDR2 sequences are MNHNY and SVGAGI (reference sequence). For the CDR3, the DNA is TGTGCCAGCAGTCCCCCCTCGACAGGCACCGGGGAGCTGTTTTTT. Its translation is CASSPPSTGTGELFF.

About this clone: The CDR3 ends on some other residue instead of the conserved phenylalanine or tryptophan, so this is likely a read error. The limits of the CDR3 on the DNA are not certain, so only TCRdb's listed CDR3 is given. The CDR3 loop is CASRGDRPNL. The V and J genes are TRBV12-2 and TRBJ2-7; TRBD1 is the table's D call, not checked against the DNA. TRBV12-2 is deemed a pseudogene. The length of the CDR3 is 10 amino acids, counting both ends.